This T cell receptor beta chain emerged from a study of T cell responses to AZD1222 COVID-19 vaccine (dated by TCRdb to the early 2020s). Regarding the complete study: TCR sequencing covered some 250 trial participants: 200 to 210 given two doses of AZD1222 and 26 given two doses of MenACWY control vaccine. Trial participants were enrolled by age into subgroups of 18-55, 56-69 and 70-plus years, and 148, 28 and 57 TCR-sequenced participants, respectively, were included in these subgroups. Results and caveats for the whole study, not just this receptor: Because no samples from the day 14 peak response were available, repertoires could be characterized only after the peak T cell response. After two AZD1222 doses, both the breadth and the depth of spike-specific TCRs were significantly higher than at day 0 and than in MenACWY recipients. Participants were mostly white British and included more females than males, and it was suggested by the authors that clonal diversity may have been underestimated. The whole spike protein was spanned by vaccine-associated CD4 TCRs, and dominant responses were seen in regions 160-218 and 743-854. Conclusions about previously exposed vaccinees were limited because only six or seven AZD1222 recipients were SARS-CoV-2 seropositive at baseline. Reportedly, almost half of the unique spike-specific TCRs recognized epitopes lying outside the regions that are mutated in the B.1.351 and B.1.1.7 variants. In the small 56-69-year group, the increase in depth fell short of significance, most likely because of low power.

Via the germline V gene (reference sequence), CDR1 is SGHNT and CDR2 YYREEE. Trimming removed 0 bases from V and 5 bases from J; the gene matches leave 4 bases unexplained. The CDR3 runs 14 residues from the cysteine to the phenylalanine. Just the 42-base CDR3 DNA is kept, in frame starting at base 1. Points on this clone: The clone's antigen remains unknown. The sample holds no much larger clone one base away, and base qualities are not on file.

Reading the label with the study, this specimen's time point is: about 28 days (+/-7) after the second vaccine dose. Because spike-specific TCR depth and breadth did not differ between the two schedules, AZD1222 recipients who got a second dose at roughly 4 weeks were pooled with those who got a second dose at roughly 12 weeks. Vaccinee samples were obtained from the UK trials COV001 and COV002, which included a single-blind randomized controlled phase 2/3 trial of AZD1222 (ChAdOx1 nCoV-19) in healthy adults. For TCRbeta chain sequencing, PBMC samples from trial participants were taken at day 0 and at day 28 after the second dose. The CDR3 regions of human TCRbeta chains were analyzed by immunosequencing. The published analysis was carried out like this. Repertoire TCRs were matched against a reference library of SARS-CoV-2-specific TCRs generated with the MIRA antigen-specificity platform. Breadth meant the fraction of unique TCRs that were SARS-CoV-2-associated, whereas depth meant the fraction of total T cells that were SARS-CoV-2-associated. Each spike-specific TCR was assigned to its reactive spike region and to a CD4 or CD8 class using the MIRA data. Log10-transformed breadth and depth values were compared by one-way ANOVA with Sidak's multiple comparisons tests. TCRdb limited this immuneACCESS table to in-frame rearrangements with V and J called. A share of clones is missing; checked studies link under half to unresolved V genes, and the rest is unexplained. The DNA was the basis for D and trimming; V, J and clone size are from that table. This sample lists some 200,000 clones; roughly 92% were detected once. 1.5% to 2% of the sample rests with the top ten.

This chain joins TRBV5-4 to TRBJ2-7; a stretch of 8 junction bases matches TRBD2. Material: peripheral blood, obtained 28 days after the second AZD1222 dose. The source of this sequence is an adult who received the AZD1222 COVID-19 vaccine. The DNA reads TGTGCCAGCAGCTTGGTCGGGAGGGCCGACGAGCAGTACTTC. It specifies CASSLVGRADEQYF. The variable domain in full, with residues beyond the CDR3 obtained from the reference TRBV5-4 and TRBJ2-7 genes, is ETGVTQSPTHLIKTRGQQVTLRCSSQSGHNTVSWYQQALGQGPQFIFQYYREEENGRGNFPPRFSGLQFPNYSSELNVNALELDDSALYLCASSLVGRADEQYFGPGTRLTVT.